This T cell receptor (beta chain) was documented in a study of cytomegalovirus exposure and HLA in healthy donors. Amplification used 60 Vbeta primers and 13 Jbeta primers. Here immunoSEQ multiplex PCR was the method, and the copy in TCRdb shows in-frame clones only, minus some. The table has around 200,000 clones, less than 85% seen once. Study-level points and caveats: As a later analysis showed, a missense DCLRE1C variant was linked to trimming of TCR beta V- and J-genes.

Turning to this clone: As yet, its antigen is unknown.

The V gene lost 2 bases and the J gene lost 0 bases, with 5 bases spanning the gap. Germline assignment: CDR1 SGHTA and CDR2 FQGNSA. CDR3 size: 14 residues. This TCR derives from a boy aged 5-17 years in good health and CMV-seronegative. The rearrangement uses TRBV7-2 and TRBJ1-5; D is undetermined. The specimen was PBMCs. The CDR3 region is CASSLRDSNQPQHF. The CDR3 DNA reads as TGTGCCAGCAGCTTACGGGATAGCAATCAGCCCCAGCATTTT.